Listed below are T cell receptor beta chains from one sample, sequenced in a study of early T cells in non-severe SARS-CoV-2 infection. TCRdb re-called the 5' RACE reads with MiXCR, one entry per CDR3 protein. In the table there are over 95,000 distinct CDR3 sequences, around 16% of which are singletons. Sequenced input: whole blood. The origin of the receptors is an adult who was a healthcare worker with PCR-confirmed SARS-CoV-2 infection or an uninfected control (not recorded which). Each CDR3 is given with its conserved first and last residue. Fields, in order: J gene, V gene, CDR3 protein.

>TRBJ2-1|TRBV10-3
CAISGSSGEQFF
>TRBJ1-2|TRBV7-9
CASSETQYGYTF
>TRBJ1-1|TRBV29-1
CSVEGGRVTEAFF
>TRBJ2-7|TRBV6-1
CASSRTAPYEQYF
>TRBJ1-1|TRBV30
CAFSSGMNTEAFF
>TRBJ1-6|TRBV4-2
CASSQDFLLGGPSPLHF
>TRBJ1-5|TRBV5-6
CASSLAGLSNQPQHF
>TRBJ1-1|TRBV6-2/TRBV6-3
CASSVSGQGAAEAFF
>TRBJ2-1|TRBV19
CASRDRGGSLDEQFF
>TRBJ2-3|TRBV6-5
CAVGLEGADTQYF
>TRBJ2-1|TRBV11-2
CASSSASGRALMDNEQFF
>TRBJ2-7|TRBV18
CASSTKQEQYF
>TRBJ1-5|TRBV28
CASSVLRGANQPQHF
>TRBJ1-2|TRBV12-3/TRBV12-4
CASSGDGDYGYTF
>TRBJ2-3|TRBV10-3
CAISTGGTDTQYF
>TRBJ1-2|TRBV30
CAWLRWTGDYGYTF
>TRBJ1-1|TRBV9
CASSPSVGAGGNTEAFF
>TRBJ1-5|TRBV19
CASGQKVGQPQHF
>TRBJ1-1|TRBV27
CASSFDGESTEAFF
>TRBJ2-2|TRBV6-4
CASSEVEVTGELFF
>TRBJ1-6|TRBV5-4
CASSLLGQGSSPLHF
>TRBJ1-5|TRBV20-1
CSARATHGDRGFQPQHF
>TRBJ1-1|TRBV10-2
CASSQGDEAFF